A selection of T cell receptor beta chains follows, all from one sample in a study of radiotherapy plus CTLA-4 blockade in lung cancer. The data were produced by immunoSEQ multiplex PCR, yet TCRdb's version contains in-frame clones alone and is incomplete. The table lists about 90,000 clones, around four fifths of them singletons. Sample: peripheral blood, taken from a patient treated with radiotherapy plus ipilimumab. The receptors stem from a human donor with non-small cell lung cancer that progressed on radiotherapy plus ipilimumab. Each CDR3 is given with its conserved first and last residue. The D gene is left open where the match is weak. A row's size may be missing; if present it is once, few, many or a size class.

len: 16
abundance: .
d_gene: .
j_gene: TRBJ1-5
v_gene: TRBV28
CDR3nt: TGTTCCAGCAGGCCCATCCTTGGGCCTATCAATCAGCCCCAGCATTTT
CDR3aa: CSSRPILGPINQPQHF

len: 15
abundance: .
d_gene: TRBD2
j_gene: TRBJ2-3
v_gene: TRBV27
CDR3nt: TGTGCCAGCAGTTTTCGCGGGAGACTACTTGATACGCAGTATTTT
CDR3aa: CASSFRGRLLDTQYF

len: 14
abundance: few
d_gene: .
j_gene: TRBJ2-7
v_gene: TRBV27
CDR3nt: TGTGCCAGCAGTCTCCAGACGGGAGCCTACGAGCAGTACTTC
CDR3aa: CASSLQTGAYEQYF

len: 14
abundance: .
d_gene: .
j_gene: TRBJ1-2
v_gene: TRBV6-5
CDR3nt: TGTGCCAGCAGTTCGCCTGGACAGAGTAAGGGCTACACCTTC
CDR3aa: CASSSPGQSKGYTF

len: 14
abundance: .
d_gene: .
j_gene: TRBJ2-7
v_gene: TRBV19
CDR3nt: TGTGCCAGTAGTATCGGGACGGTCCCCTACGAGCAGTACTTC
CDR3aa: CASSIGTVPYEQYF

len: 15
abundance: once
d_gene: .
j_gene: TRBJ1-1
v_gene: TRBV6-6
CDR3nt: TGTGCCAGCAGTTACTCGAAAATGTCGCGGACTGAAGCTTTCTTT
CDR3aa: CASSYSKMSRTEAFF

len: 15
abundance: .
d_gene: TRBD1
j_gene: TRBJ2-3
v_gene: TRBV4-1
CDR3nt: TGCGCCAGCAGCCAAGATGGGACAGCCACAGATACGCAGTATTTT
CDR3aa: CASSQDGTATDTQYF

len: 17
abundance: once
d_gene: TRBD1
j_gene: TRBJ1-2
v_gene: TRBV14
CDR3nt: TGTGCCAGCAGCCAAATGGGGACAGGGACACCTAACTATGGCTACACCTTC
CDR3aa: CASSQMGTGTPNYGYTF

len: 17
abundance: once
d_gene: TRBD2
j_gene: TRBJ2-5
v_gene: TRBV9
CDR3nt: TGTGCCAGCAGCGCCGGGACTAGCGGGGGGGCCGGGGAGACCCAGTACTTC
CDR3aa: CASSAGTSGGAGETQYF

len: 13
abundance: .
d_gene: .
j_gene: TRBJ2-3
v_gene: TRBV5-4
CDR3nt: TGTGCCAGCAGCCAGAAAAAGACAGATACGCAGTATTTT
CDR3aa: CASSQKKTDTQYF

len: 14
abundance: .
d_gene: .
j_gene: TRBJ1-2
v_gene: TRBV19
CDR3nt: TGTGCCAGTAGTATAGCTGGGGGGAACTATGGCTACACCTTC
CDR3aa: CASSIAGGNYGYTF

len: 15
abundance: .
d_gene: .
j_gene: TRBJ2-2
v_gene: TRBV2
CDR3nt: TGTGCCAGCAGTGTTGTTTGGCACGCCACCGGGGAGCTGTTTTTT
CDR3aa: CASSVVWHATGELFF

len: 16
abundance: .
d_gene: .
j_gene: TRBJ1-2
v_gene: TRBV19
CDR3nt: TGTGCCAGTAAGGCGGGGGGAAACTCCCTCAGCTATGGCTACACCTTC
CDR3aa: CASKAGGNSLSYGYTF

len: 15
abundance: .
d_gene: TRBD1
j_gene: TRBJ1-5
v_gene: TRBV19
CDR3nt: TGTGCCAGTAGTGTCAACAGGGGGCAGGGTCAGCCCCAGCATTTT
CDR3aa: CASSVNRGQGQPQHF

len: 13
abundance: .
d_gene: TRBD1
j_gene: TRBJ2-2
v_gene: TRBV5-6
CDR3nt: TGTGCCAGCAGCCAGGGGGCCCCCGGGGAGCTGTTTTTT
CDR3aa: CASSQGAPGELFF

len: 15
abundance: .
d_gene: TRBD2
j_gene: TRBJ2-1
v_gene: TRBV11-2
CDR3nt: TGTGCCAGCAGCTTAGTGGCTAGCGGGGGAGCGGAGCAGTTCTTC
CDR3aa: CASSLVASGGAEQFF

len: 12
abundance: .
d_gene: .
j_gene: TRBJ1-2
v_gene: TRBV5-5
CDR3nt: TGTGCCAGCAGCCCACAGATTTATGGCTACACCTTC
CDR3aa: CASSPQIYGYTF

len: 14
abundance: .
d_gene: TRBD1
j_gene: TRBJ1-6
v_gene: TRBV14
CDR3nt: TGTGCCAGCAGCCCCACAGGGGGCCCTCTCCTCCTCCACTTT
CDR3aa: CASSPTGGPLLLHF

len: 13
abundance: .
d_gene: .
j_gene: TRBJ2-1
v_gene: TRBV23-1
CDR3nt: TGCGCCAGCACGCACGGACCGGTCAATGAGCAGTTCTTC
CDR3aa: CASTHGPVNEQFF

len: 15
abundance: few
d_gene: .
j_gene: TRBJ1-5
v_gene: TRBV4-1
CDR3nt: TGCGCCAGCAGCCAAGAACAGCGTAGCAATCAGCCCCAGCATTTT
CDR3aa: CASSQEQRSNQPQHF

len: 13
abundance: .
d_gene: .
j_gene: TRBJ2-7
v_gene: TRBV4-3
CDR3nt: TGCGCCAGCAGCCCCAATGGTGGGCCCGAGCAGTACTTC
CDR3aa: CASSPNGGPEQYF

len: 15
abundance: once
d_gene: .
j_gene: TRBJ2-6
v_gene: TRBV5-6
CDR3nt: TGTGCCAGCAGCTGGCGAGACTCTGGGGCCAACGTCCTGACTTTC
CDR3aa: CASSWRDSGANVLTF

len: 16
abundance: .
d_gene: .
j_gene: TRBJ2-1
v_gene: TRBV19
CDR3nt: TGTGCCAGTAGTATAATTTATGGAGTCTTCTACAATGAGCAGTTCTTC
CDR3aa: CASSIIYGVFYNEQFF

len: 16
abundance: .
d_gene: TRBD1
j_gene: TRBJ2-4
v_gene: TRBV30
CDR3nt: TGTGCCTGGAGCCCCCCGGGACAGTTAGCCAAAAACATTCAGTACTTC
CDR3aa: CAWSPPGQLAKNIQYF

len: 14
abundance: once
d_gene: .
j_gene: TRBJ2-5
v_gene: TRBV5-4
CDR3nt: TGTGCCAGCAGCTTGGCGGGGAGGGGGGAGACCCAGTACTTC
CDR3aa: CASSLAGRGETQYF

len: 15
abundance: .
d_gene: .
j_gene: TRBJ1-3
v_gene: TRBV9
CDR3nt: TGTGCCAGCAGCGTAGAGGACAACTCTGGAAACACCATATATTTT
CDR3aa: CASSVEDNSGNTIYF

len: 16
abundance: .
d_gene: .
j_gene: TRBJ1-3
v_gene: TRBV7-9
CDR3nt: TGTGCCAGCAGCCGCCCGGGCCAAGGTTACGGAAACACCATATATTTT
CDR3aa: CASSRPGQGYGNTIYF

len: 14
abundance: .
d_gene: .
j_gene: TRBJ2-1
v_gene: TRBV28
CDR3nt: TGTGCCAGCAAGCAGGGGTCCCCCTACAATGAGCAGTTCTTC
CDR3aa: CASKQGSPYNEQFF

len: 13
abundance: few
d_gene: TRBD1
j_gene: TRBJ1-2
v_gene: TRBV7-9
CDR3nt: TGTGCCAGCAGCCGGACAGGGGAGGGAGGCTACACCTTC
CDR3aa: CASSRTGEGGYTF

len: 16
abundance: .
d_gene: TRBD1
j_gene: TRBJ1-6
v_gene: TRBV23-1
CDR3nt: TGCGCCAGCAATATTGAGACAGGGACGAATAATTCACCCCTCCACTTT
CDR3aa: CASNIETGTNNSPLHF

len: 15
abundance: few
d_gene: TRBD1
j_gene: TRBJ1-4
v_gene: TRBV19
CDR3nt: TGTGCCAGTAAAAGCACAGGGGCAGTGGGGGAAAAACTGTTTTTT
CDR3aa: CASKSTGAVGEKLFF

len: 12
abundance: .
d_gene: .
j_gene: TRBJ2-1
v_gene: TRBV6-5
CDR3nt: TGTGCCAGCACCACCCTGAGGGGCCGGCAGTTCTTC
CDR3aa: CASTTLRGRQFF

len: 16
abundance: .
d_gene: TRBD1
j_gene: TRBJ1-5
v_gene: TRBV18
CDR3nt: TGTGCCAGCTCACCTCCCCGGACAGGGACTGATCAGCCCCAGCATTTT
CDR3aa: CASSPPRTGTDQPQHF

len: 17
abundance: .
d_gene: TRBD2
j_gene: TRBJ2-3
v_gene: TRBV15
CDR3nt: TGTGCCACCAGCAGACCAACCGGGACTAGCGGCACAGATACGCAGTATTTT
CDR3aa: CATSRPTGTSGTDTQYF

len: 18
abundance: .
d_gene: .
j_gene: TRBJ1-5
v_gene: TRBV29-1
CDR3nt: TGCAGCGTTAATCGGCTTTGGGGGGAAGATAATAGCAATCAGCCCCAGCATTTT
CDR3aa: CSVNRLWGEDNSNQPQHF

len: 14
abundance: .
d_gene: .
j_gene: TRBJ2-4
v_gene: TRBV2
CDR3nt: TGTGCCAGCAGTGGGAGGGAGGCCAAAAACATTCAGTACTTC
CDR3aa: CASSGREAKNIQYF

len: 12
abundance: .
d_gene: .
j_gene: TRBJ2-1
v_gene: TRBV10-3
CDR3nt: TGTGCCACCGATGGGGGATACAATGAGCAGTTCTTC
CDR3aa: CATDGGYNEQFF

len: 13
abundance: .
d_gene: .
j_gene: TRBJ2-5
v_gene: TRBV7-2
CDR3nt: TGTGCCAGCAGCGTGGGTGGCTGGGAGAACCAGTACTTC
CDR3aa: CASSVGGWENQYF

len: 14
abundance: .
d_gene: .
j_gene: TRBJ1-5
v_gene: TRBV27
CDR3nt: TGTGCCAGCAGTTTACAGGGCCACAATCAGCCCCAGCATTTT
CDR3aa: CASSLQGHNQPQHF

len: 15
abundance: .
d_gene: TRBD1
j_gene: TRBJ1-4
v_gene: TRBV7-9
CDR3nt: TGTGCCAGCAGCTTTACGGGACAGGGGTGGGAAAAACTGTTTTTT
CDR3aa: CASSFTGQGWEKLFF

len: 19
abundance: .
d_gene: TRBD1
j_gene: TRBJ1-5
v_gene: TRBV23-1
CDR3nt: TGCGCCAGCAGTCAATCGCGGGGGTCCGGGACAGGGGCCAATCAGCCCCAGCATTTT
CDR3aa: CASSQSRGSGTGANQPQHF